Below are 8 T cell receptor beta chains sequenced from a single sample in a study of blood T cell repertoires in COVID-19. The assay was immunoSEQ multiplex PCR, and TCRdb's table has in-frame clones only and misses some. The sample includes hundreds of thousands of clones, 86% of them seen just once. The specimen sequenced was peripheral blood. Source of these receptors: a woman aged 45-60 years with acute or convalescent COVID-19.

In its sample, this clone was seen a few times. V is TRBV27 and J is TRBJ1-1, with 7 bases identical to TRBD1. V trimming: 7 bases; J trimming: 2 bases; junction bases outside the gene matches: 7. This CDR3 has 14 amino acids. CDR1 is MNHEY, CDR2 SMNVEV, per germline (reference sequence). The CDR3: CASKAGGINTEAFF. The CDR3 DNA reads TGTGCCAGCAAGGCAGGGGGTATCAACACTGAAGCTTTCTTT.

The chain links TRBV7-8 to TRBJ2-3, with 8 bases aligning to TRBD2. Germline V gene data show CDR1 as SGHVS and CDR2 as FQNEAQ. The CDR3 contains 17 residues. V trimming: 6 bases; J trimming: 0 bases; junction bases outside the gene matches: 11. The CDR3 loop reads CASSLARTSGSTDTQYF. Written as DNA, the CDR3 is TGTGCCAGCAGTCTAGCCCGAACTAGCGGTAGCACAGATACGCAGTATTTT.

The chain carries TRBV24-1 and TRBJ1-2; D possibly corresponds to TRBD1 (5 bases). The CDR3 loop spans 14 amino acids. V lost 8 bases and J lost 4, with 16 bases in between. Germline V lookup: CDR1 KGHDR, CDR2 SFDVKD. The CDR3 sequence: CATIQRGFCYGYTF. As DNA, the CDR3 is TGTGCCACCATCCAGCGGGGGTTCTGCTATGGCTACACCTTC.

The V and J genes are TRBV11-2 and TRBJ2-7, with D tentatively TRBD1 (5 bases). The V end was cut by 7 bases, the J end by 2 bases, with 15 bases between. This CDR3 is built from 14 residues. Looked up from germline, CDR1 is SGHAT and CDR2 is FQNNGV. Written as DNA, the CDR3 is TGTGCCAGCAACCCGGGTGGGGCCGCCTACGAGCAGTACTTC. It translates to CASNPGGAAYEQYF.

The rearrangement links TRBV7-2 to TRBJ2-7; 11 positions agree with TRBD2. CDR1 and CDR2 (germline): SGHTA, FQGNSA. V was pared by 3 bases and J by 0 bases, with 4 bases of the junction left unmatched. The CDR3 consists of 16 residues. The CDR3 sequence is CASSFLAGGNSYEQYF. CDR3 bases: TGTGCCAGCAGCTTCCTAGCGGGGGGTAACTCCTACGAGCAGTACTTC.

This chain uses TRBV21-1 with TRBJ1-6. TRBV21-1 is classified as a pseudogene. This CDR3 has 14 amino acids. CDR3 loop: CASSVARSDSPLHF. CDR3 sequence (DNA): TGTGCCAGCAGCGTAGCGCGGTCGGATTCACCCCTCCACTTT.

The chain uses TRBV7-9 and TRBJ2-2; possibly TRBD1 for D (6 bases). The CDR3 runs 16 residues. With 1 base removed from V and 6 bases from J, the gap between germline ends came to 15 bases. Germline values: CDR1 SEHNR, CDR2 FQNEAQ (reference sequence). This CDR3 reads CASSLVYRDTPGELFF. In DNA form, the CDR3 reads TGTGCCAGCAGCTTAGTCTACAGGGACACCCCCGGGGAGCTGTTTTTT.

The V and J genes are TRBV27 and TRBJ1-2; possible D gene TRBD1, 5 bases. Deletions cut 0 bases from V and 1 base from J, with 12 bases between. Germline CDR1 MNHEY, CDR2 SMNVEV (reference sequence). The CDR3 extends over 16 amino acids. The CDR3 sequence is CASSLSGTINNYGYTF. Here the CDR3 DNA reads TGTGCCAGCAGTTTATCCGGGACTATAAATAACTATGGCTACACCTTC.